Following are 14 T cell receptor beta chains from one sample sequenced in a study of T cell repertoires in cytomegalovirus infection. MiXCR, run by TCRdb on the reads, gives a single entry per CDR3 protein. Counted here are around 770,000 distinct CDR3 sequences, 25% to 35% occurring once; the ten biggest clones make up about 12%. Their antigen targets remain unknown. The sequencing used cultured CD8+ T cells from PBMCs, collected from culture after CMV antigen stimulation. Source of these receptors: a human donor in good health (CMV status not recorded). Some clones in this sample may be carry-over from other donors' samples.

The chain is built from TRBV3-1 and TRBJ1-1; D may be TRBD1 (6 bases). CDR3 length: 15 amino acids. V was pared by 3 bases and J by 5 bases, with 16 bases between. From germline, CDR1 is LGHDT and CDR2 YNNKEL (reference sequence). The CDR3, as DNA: TGTGCCAGCAGCCAGAGTAGTAGAGGGGGTACTGAAGCTTTCTTT. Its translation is CASSQSSRGGTEAFF.

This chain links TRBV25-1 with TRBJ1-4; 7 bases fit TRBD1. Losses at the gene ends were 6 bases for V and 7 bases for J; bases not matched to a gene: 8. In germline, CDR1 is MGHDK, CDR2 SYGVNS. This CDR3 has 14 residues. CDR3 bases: TGTGCCAGCAGATGGACAGGAGCGGGTGAAAAACTGTTTTTT. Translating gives CASRWTGAGEKLFF.

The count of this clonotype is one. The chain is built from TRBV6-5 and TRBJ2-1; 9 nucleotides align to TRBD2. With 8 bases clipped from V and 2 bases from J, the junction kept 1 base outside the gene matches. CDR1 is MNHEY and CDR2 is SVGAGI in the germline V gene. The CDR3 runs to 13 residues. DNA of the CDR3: TGTGCCAGCGGCGGGGGGGCCTACAATGAGCAGTTCTTC. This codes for CASGGGAYNEQFF.

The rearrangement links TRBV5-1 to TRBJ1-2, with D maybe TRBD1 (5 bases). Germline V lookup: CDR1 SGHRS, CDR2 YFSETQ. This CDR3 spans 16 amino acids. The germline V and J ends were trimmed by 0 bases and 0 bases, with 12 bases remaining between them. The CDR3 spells CASSLARQGANYGYTF. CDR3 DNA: TGCGCCAGCAGCTTGGCCCGGCAGGGAGCTAACTATGGCTACACCTTC. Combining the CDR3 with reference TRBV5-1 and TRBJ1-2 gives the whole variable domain KAGVTQTPRYLIKTRGQQVTLSCSPISGHRSVSWYQQTPGQGLQFLFEYFSETQRNKGNFPGRFSGRQFSNSRSEMNVSTLELGDSALYLCASSLARQGANYGYTFGSGTRLTVV.

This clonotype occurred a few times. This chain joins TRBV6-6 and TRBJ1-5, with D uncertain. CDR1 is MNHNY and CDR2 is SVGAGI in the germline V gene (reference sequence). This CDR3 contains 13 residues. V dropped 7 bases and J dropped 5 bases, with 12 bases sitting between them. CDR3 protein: CASTHGGYQPQHF. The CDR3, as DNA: TGTGCCAGCACCCACGGAGGGTATCAGCCCCAGCATTTT.

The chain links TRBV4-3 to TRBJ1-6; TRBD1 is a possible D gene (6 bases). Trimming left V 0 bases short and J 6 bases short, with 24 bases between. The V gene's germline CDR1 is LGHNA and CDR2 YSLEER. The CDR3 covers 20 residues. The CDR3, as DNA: TGCGCCAGCAGCCAAGAGTTCGCAGGGGTCTCTGGTTTTGGTAATTCACCCCTCCACTTT. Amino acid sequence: CASSQEFAGVSGFGNSPLHF.

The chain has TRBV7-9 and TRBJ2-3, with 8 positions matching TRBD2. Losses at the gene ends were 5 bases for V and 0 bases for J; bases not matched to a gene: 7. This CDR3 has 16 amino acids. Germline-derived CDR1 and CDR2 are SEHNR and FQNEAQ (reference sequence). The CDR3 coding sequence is TGTGCCAGCAGCCCAAGGCGGGGGGTTAGCACAGATACGCAGTATTTT. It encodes CASSPRRGVSTDTQYF.

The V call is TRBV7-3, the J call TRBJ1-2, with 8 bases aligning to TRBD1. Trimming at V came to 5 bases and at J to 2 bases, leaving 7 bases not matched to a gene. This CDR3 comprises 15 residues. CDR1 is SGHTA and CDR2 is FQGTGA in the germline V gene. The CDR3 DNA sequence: TGTGCCAGCAGCCCTGGACAGGGTAGAAACTATGGCTACACCTTC. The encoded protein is CASSPGQGRNYGYTF.

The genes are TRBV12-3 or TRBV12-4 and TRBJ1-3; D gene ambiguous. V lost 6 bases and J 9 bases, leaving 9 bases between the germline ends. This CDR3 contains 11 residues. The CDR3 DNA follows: TGTGCCAGCAGCGAAAGAATCACCATATATTTT. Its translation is CASSERITIYF.

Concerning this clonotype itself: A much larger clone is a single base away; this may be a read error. CDR3 nucleotide sequence: TGTGCCAGCAGCCTCTTAGGGGGGCTCACAGATATGCAGTATTTT. Protein product: CASSLLGGLTDMQYF. The V call is TRBV7-2, the J call TRBJ2-3; possibly TRBD1 or TRBD2 for D (6 bases each). The germline gives CDR1 SGHTA, CDR2 FQGNSA. This CDR3 has 15 residues.

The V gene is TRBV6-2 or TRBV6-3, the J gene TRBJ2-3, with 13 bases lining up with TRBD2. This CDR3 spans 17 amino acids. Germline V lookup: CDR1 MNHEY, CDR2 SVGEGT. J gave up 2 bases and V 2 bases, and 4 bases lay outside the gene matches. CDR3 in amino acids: CASSYPLAGGPTDTQYF. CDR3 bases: TGTGCCAGCAGTTACCCACTAGCGGGGGGGCCCACAGATACGCAGTATTTT.

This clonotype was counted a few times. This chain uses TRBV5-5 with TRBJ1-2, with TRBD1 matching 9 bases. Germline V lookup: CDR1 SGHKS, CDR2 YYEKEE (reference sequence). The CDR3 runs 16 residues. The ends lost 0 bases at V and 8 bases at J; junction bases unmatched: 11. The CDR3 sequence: CASSLGDGTGPSGYTF. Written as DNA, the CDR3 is TGTGCCAGCAGCTTGGGAGACGGGACAGGGCCTTCCGGCTACACCTTC. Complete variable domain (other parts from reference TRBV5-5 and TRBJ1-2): DAGVTQSPTHLIKTRGQQVTLRCSPISGHKSVSWYQQVLGQGPQFIFQYYEKEERGRGNFPDRFSARQFPNYSSELNVNALLLGDSALYLCASSLGDGTGPSGYTFGSGTRLTVV.

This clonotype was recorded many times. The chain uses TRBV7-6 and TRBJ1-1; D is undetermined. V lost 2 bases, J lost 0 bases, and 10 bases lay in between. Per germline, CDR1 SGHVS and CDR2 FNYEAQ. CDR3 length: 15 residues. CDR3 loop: CASSLIQVMNTEAFF. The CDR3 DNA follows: TGTGCCAGCAGCTTAATCCAGGTTATGAACACTGAAGCTTTCTTT.

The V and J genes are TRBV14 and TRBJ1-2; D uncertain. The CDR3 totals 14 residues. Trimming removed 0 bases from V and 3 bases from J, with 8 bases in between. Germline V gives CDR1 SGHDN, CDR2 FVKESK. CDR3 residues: CASSQERQYYGYTF. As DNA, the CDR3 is TGTGCCAGCAGCCAAGAAAGGCAGTACTATGGCTACACCTTC.